This TCR beta chain is from a study of blood T cell repertoires in COVID-19. Participants in the exposed group had met a COVID-19 case in the 2 weeks before joining the study. Germline loops: CDR1 SGHRS, CDR2 YFSETQ. J was trimmed by 0 bases and V by 4 bases; bases with no gene match: 6. The CDR3 contains 15 residues. TCRdb's copy holds only in-frame clones and misses some; the assay was immunoSEQ multiplex PCR. This table holds around 320,000 clones, over 85% found once. Material: PBMCs or T cells enriched from blood (not recorded which). The receptor's source is a woman in her 50s who had been exposed to COVID-19. The V and J genes are TRBV5-1 and TRBJ1-1; TRBD1 aligns across 7 bases. The CDR3 here is CASSTDRLVNTEAFF. The CDR3 DNA is TGCGCCAGCAGCACGGACAGGTTGGTGAACACTGAAGCTTTCTTT.